A single sample gave rise to the 2 T cell receptor beta chains below, sequenced in a study of blood T cell repertoires in COVID-19. Repertoires were generated with immunoSEQ multiplex PCR, while TCRdb's copy carries only in-frame clones and drops some. The table lists fewer than 150,000 clones, approximately 87% of them singletons, with 3% to 4% in the top ten. The material sequenced was PBMCs or T cells enriched from blood (not recorded which). The receptors were gathered from a man over 45 in a cohort exposed to, infected with or recovered from COVID-19 (not recorded which).

The chain is built from TRBV6-2 or TRBV6-3 and TRBJ2-1, with TRBD2 identical over 10 bases. The CDR3 sequence is 16 residues long. The germline CDR1 and CDR2 sequences are MNHEY and SVGEGT. With V trimmed by 2 bases and J by 2 bases, 3 bases remained unmatched. The CDR3 protein is CASSYLAGVTYNEQFF. CDR3 DNA: TGTGCCAGCAGTTACCTAGCGGGAGTGACCTACAATGAGCAGTTCTTC.

The chain employs TRBV19 and TRBJ2-2, with a weak D call TRBD1 (5 bases). The CDR3 contains 16 residues. V lost 10 bases, J lost 0 bases, and 18 bases lay in between. Germline CDR1 is LNHDA and CDR2 is SQIVND (reference sequence). This CDR3 is CATKGIDSANTGELFF. Here the CDR3 DNA reads TGTGCCACCAAAGGTATCGACAGCGCGAACACCGGGGAGCTGTTTTTT. The full variable domain, in which reference TRBV19 and TRBJ2-2 provide the parts outside the CDR3, is DGGITQSPKYLFRKEGQNVTLSCEQNLNHDAMYWYRQDPGQGLRLIYYSQIVNDFQKGDIAEGYSVSREKKESFPLTVTSAQKNPTAFYLCATKGIDSANTGELFFGEGSRLTVL.